A single sample is the source of the 17 T cell receptor beta chains below, sequenced in a study of naive and memory T cell subsets. An equimolar mix of two oligonucleotides served as the beta constant-region primer for TRBC1 and TRBC2. One entry per CDR3 protein results from TCRdb running MiXCR on the UMI-ligation and nested PCR reads. Of some 83,000 distinct CDR3 sequences in the sample, under 15% were seen once. Sequenced material: central memory CD4+ T cells from blood. Receptors were obtained from a human donor in good health.

This clonotype occurred a few times. The chain uses TRBV12-3 or TRBV12-4 and TRBJ2-3; no firm D call. This CDR3 comprises 14 residues. The V gene lost 5 bases and the J gene lost 1 base, with 10 bases spanning the gap. CDR3 nucleotide sequence: TGTGCCAGCAGTATCAACTTAGGCACAGATACGCAGTATTTT. Translating it yields CASSINLGTDTQYF.

This clonotype was seen a few times. J is TRBJ2-7 and V is TRBV20-1; D unresolved. This CDR3 region has 12 residues. Germline-derived CDR1 and CDR2 are DFQATT and SNEGSKA (reference sequence). Trimming pared 1 base from V and 2 bases from J, leaving 6 bases between. Here the CDR3 reads CSARGEAYEQYF. CDR3 DNA sequence: TGCAGTGCTAGAGGTGAAGCCTACGAGCAGTACTTC.

The chain joins TRBV6-5 to TRBJ2-3; no definite D call. Germline V gene lookup returns CDR1 MNHEY and CDR2 SVGAGI. The CDR3 runs 17 residues. Trimming pared 0 bases from V and 6 bases from J, leaving 19 bases between. CDR3 sequence: CASSYSIHPLCSDTQYF. CDR3 in DNA: TGTGCCAGCAGTTACTCGATCCACCCACTCTGTTCGGATACGCAGTATTTT.

There are many counts of this clonotype. The chain combines TRBV30 with TRBJ1-1; D not resolved. Germline lookup yields CDR1 GTSNPN and CDR2 SVGIG (reference sequence). The CDR3 sequence is 11 residues long. V gave up 1 base and J gave up 8 bases, with 8 bases separating them. CDR3 in amino acids: CAWSGRTEAFF. The CDR3 bases are TGTGCCTGGAGTGGAAGGACCGAAGCTTTCTTT.

This clonotype was counted at least ten times. One junction end disagrees with the germline gene, perhaps due to a read error. The chain combines TRBV12-3 or TRBV12-4 with TRBJ2-5; perhaps TRBD2 as D (5 bases). This CDR3 is built from 13 residues. The CDR3 region has the DNA TGTGCCAGCCGGGCGGGCCCCCAAGAAACCCAGTACTTC. Its translation: CASRAGPQETQYF.

There are a few counts of this clonotype. The V call is TRBV2, the J call TRBJ2-3, with D unclear. The germline gives CDR1 SNHLY, CDR2 FYNNEI. V shed 6 bases and J shed 0 bases, with 19 bases lying between them. The CDR3 extends over 17 amino acids. The CDR3 coding sequence is TGTGCCAGCAGCGCCGCCGGACCCAAACTAAGCACAGATACGCAGTATTTT. Its translation: CASSAAGPKLSTDTQYF.

This clonotype was observed many times. This rearrangement joins TRBV7-3 to TRBJ2-2; D might be TRBD1 (6 bases). The V and J ends lost 2 bases and 2 bases respectively, with 9 bases between them. The V gene's germline CDR1 is SGHTA and CDR2 FQGTGA. The CDR3 sequence is 15 residues long. The CDR3 sequence: CASSLQGLNTGELFF. The CDR3 DNA is TGTGCCAGCAGCTTACAGGGGTTAAACACCGGGGAGCTGTTTTTT.

The chain is built from TRBV5-1 and TRBJ2-7, with 7 bases aligning to TRBD1. Germline V lookup: CDR1 SGHRS, CDR2 YFSETQ. The CDR3 consists of 14 residues. The junction had 10 bases not matched to a gene; V was cut back by 5 bases and J by 5 bases. The DNA for the CDR3 is TGCGCCAGCAGGACGGGACAGCCCTACGACGAGCAGTACTTC. Amino acid sequence: CASRTGQPYDEQYF.

This clonotype showed up many times. CDR3 in DNA: TGTGCCAGCAGCTCCCTAGCGGGCGGGCCTCGTTACGAGCAGTACTTC. Protein product: CASSSLAGGPRYEQYF. The rearrangement uses TRBV7-2 and TRBJ2-7; 8 bases line up with TRBD2. Trimming took 4 bases from V and 4 from J; bases not matched to a gene: 12. Germline V lookup: CDR1 SGHTA, CDR2 FQGNSA. The CDR3 spans 16 residues.

This clonotype was found once. This chain uses TRBV28 with TRBJ2-4, with 7 bases fitting TRBD1. The CDR3 runs to 14 residues. The V segment lost 6 bases and the J segment 10 bases; nucleotides outside the gene matches: 12. Germline CDR1 and CDR2: MDHEN and SYDVKM. The CDR3 DNA is TGTGCCAGCAGGGAGACAGGGCCTGGGAATATTCAGTACTTC. This encodes CASRETGPGNIQYF.

The sample holds many counts of this clonotype. The V and J genes are TRBV7-3 and TRBJ2-5, with 8 nucleotides matching TRBD1. The CDR3 runs 16 residues. Germline values: CDR1 SGHTA, CDR2 FQGTGA. Unmatched junction bases numbered 12, after V lost 5 bases and J lost 4 bases. CDR3 loop: CASSLGQGPGGETQYF. The DNA of the CDR3 is TGTGCCAGCAGCCTTGGACAGGGTCCCGGGGGAGAGACCCAGTACTTC.

The chain uses TRBV7-2 and TRBJ2-1; TRBD2 matches 14 bases. With V trimmed by 5 bases and J by 7 bases, 13 bases remained unmatched. Germline loops: CDR1 SGHTA, CDR2 FQGNSA. The CDR3 contains 18 residues. Written as DNA, the CDR3 is TGTGCCAGCAGCCCCGAGGCCAGCAGGACTAGCGGGAGGAATGAGCAGTTCTTC. Translating it yields CASSPEASRTSGRNEQFF.

This sequence joins TRBV6-1 and TRBJ1-5; D not resolved. Germline lookup yields CDR1 MNHNS and CDR2 SASEGT. CDR3 length: 14 residues. With 6 bases removed from V and 6 bases from J, the gap between germline ends came to 15 bases. The CDR3 loop is CASRGQNPGQPQHF. The CDR3 region has the DNA TGTGCCAGCAGAGGGCAGAACCCCGGTCAGCCCCAGCATTTT.

CDR3 in amino acids: CANSPREVRETQYF. The DNA of the CDR3 is TGTGCCAACAGCCCCAGGGAGGTTAGGGAGACCCAGTACTTC. The V gene is TRBV6-5, the J gene TRBJ2-5; D is perhaps TRBD2 (6 bases). Germline-derived CDR1 and CDR2 are MNHEY and SVGAGI. The CDR3 extends over 14 amino acids. Trimming took off 10 bases at V and 5 bases at J, with 20 bases between the two ends.

The chain combines TRBV10-1 with TRBJ2-5; 9 positions agree with TRBD2. From germline, CDR1 is WNHNN and CDR2 SYGVQD (reference sequence). This CDR3 contains 15 residues. With 4 bases clipped from V and 2 bases from J, the junction kept 5 bases outside the gene matches. The CDR3 spells CASSGSSGTQETQYF. As DNA, the CDR3 is TGCGCCAGCAGTGGATCTAGCGGGACACAAGAGACCCAGTACTTC.

The sample holds many counts of this clonotype. V is TRBV6-4 and J is TRBJ1-5; no reliable D call. CDR1 is MRHNA, CDR2 SNTAGT, per germline. This CDR3 has 14 residues. V was trimmed by 4 bases and J by 2 bases, leaving 9 bases between them. The CDR3 coding sequence is TGTGCCAGCAGTGCTCAGCAGGGCAATCAGCCCCAGCATTTT. Translated: CASSAQQGNQPQHF.

Ten or more counts support this clonotype. The V call is TRBV12-3 or TRBV12-4, the J call TRBJ2-5; TRBD2 matches 10 bases. The CDR3 loop spans 14 amino acids. V dropped 8 bases and J dropped 4; count of bases not matched to a gene: 7. CDR3 sequence: CASLLAGVGETQYF. Written as DNA, the CDR3 is TGTGCCAGCCTCCTAGCGGGAGTGGGAGAGACCCAGTACTTC.